The rows below give T cell receptor beta chains drawn from one sample of a study of T cell responses to AZD1222 COVID-19 vaccine. Clones were sequenced by immunoSEQ multiplex PCR, and TCRdb holds only the in-frame ones, with some missing. In the table there are fewer than 120,000 clones, around 90% of which are singletons. The sample in question was peripheral blood, obtained on day 0 of AZD1222 vaccination. The receptor source for this set is an adult in good health. Both conserved end residues are part of each CDR3. A D gene is named only where the DNA matches it firmly. Size tells how often a clone was seen (once, few, many) or the class of an expanded clone, and some rows leave it out.

>.|few|TRBV4-1|TRBJ1-4
TGCGCCAGCAGCCAGGGGTCTAATGAAAAACTGTTTTTT
CASSQGSNEKLFF
>.|.|TRBV4-1|TRBJ1-2
TGCGCCAGCAGCCAAGGCTGGGGAGATTCGTTTTCTGGCTACACCTTC
CASSQGWGDSFSGYTF
>.|.|TRBV3-1/TRBV3-2|TRBJ1-2
TGTGCCAGCAACCCGACGACGGGGGGCTATGGCTACACCTTC
CASNPTTGGYGYTF
>TRBD1|once|TRBV3-1/TRBV3-2|TRBJ1-2
TGTGCCAGCAGCCAAGACTGGATGGACAGGGGGGATGGCTACACCTTC
CASSQDWMDRGDGYTF
>.|.|TRBV7-9|TRBJ1-3
TGTGCCAGCAGCTCCCACAGCCAACTGGACACCATATATTTT
CASSSHSQLDTIYF
>.|.|TRBV29-1|TRBJ1-5
TGCAGCGCCGGTGGGGGTGCAAATCAGCCCCAGCATTTT
CSAGGGANQPQHF
>.|.|TRBV5-1|TRBJ2-5
TGCGCCAGCAGGAGAGACGGCGGCCTCCAAGAGACCCAGTACTTC
CASRRDGGLQETQYF
>.|.|TRBV19|TRBJ2-4
TGTGCCAGTAGTACCCTCGAGGCGTCGAACATTCAGTACTTC
CASSTLEASNIQYF
>.|.|TRBV6-5|TRBJ2-2
TGTGCCAGCTGGCGGGGCGGAATTAACACCGGGGAGCTGTTTTTT
CASWRGGINTGELFF
>.|.|TRBV7-9|TRBJ1-2
TGTGCCAGCAGCTTAGCCACACCCTATGGCTACACCTTC
CASSLATPYGYTF
>TRBD2|.|TRBV19|TRBJ2-1
TGTGCCAGTAGTATAGGGCGCGGGAGTGTGTATGAGCAGTTCTTC
CASSIGRGSVYEQFF
>.|.|TRBV19|TRBJ2-5
TGTGCCAGTAGTATATGGGGGAGGCCAGAGACCCAGTACTTC
CASSIWGRPETQYF
>TRBD1|.|TRBV10-3|TRBJ2-1
TGTGCCATCAGAGGGACAGGGGACTACAATGAGCAGTTCTTC
CAIRGTGDYNEQFF
>.|.|TRBV13|TRBJ1-4
TGTGCCAGCAGCTCGGACAGAAATGAAAAACTGTTTTTT
CASSSDRNEKLFF
>.|.|TRBV7-9|TRBJ2-3
TGTGCCAGCAGCTTAGTGCAGAGAACTAGCACAGATACGCAGTATTTT
CASSLVQRTSTDTQYF
>TRBD1|.|TRBV7-9|TRBJ1-1
TGTGCCAGCATCCCAGTGGCAGGGGGGAAGGAAGCTTTCTTT
CASIPVAGGKEAFF